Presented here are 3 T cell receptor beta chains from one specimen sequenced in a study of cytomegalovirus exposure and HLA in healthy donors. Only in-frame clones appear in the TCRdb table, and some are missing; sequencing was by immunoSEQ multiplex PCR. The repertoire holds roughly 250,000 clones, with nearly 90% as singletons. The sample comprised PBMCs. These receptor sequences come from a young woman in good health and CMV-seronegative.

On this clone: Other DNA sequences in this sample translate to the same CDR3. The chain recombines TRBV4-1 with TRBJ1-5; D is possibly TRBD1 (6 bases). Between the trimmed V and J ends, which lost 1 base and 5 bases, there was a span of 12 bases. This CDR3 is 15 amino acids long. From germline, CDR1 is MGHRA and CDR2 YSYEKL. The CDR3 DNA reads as TGCGCCAGCAGCCAAGTACAGGGATATTATCAGCCCCAGCATTTT. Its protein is CASSQVQGYYQPQHF.

The CDR3 DNA sequence: TGCGCCAGCAGCCAGCAGGTGGAGGGTTGGATGGAGACCCAGTACTTC. It codes for CASSQQVEGWMETQYF. The rearrangement uses TRBV5-1 and TRBJ2-5; the D gene is possibly TRBD2 (6 bases). Deletions cut 4 bases from V and 5 bases from J, with 21 bases between. Germline V CDR1 and CDR2: SGHRS, YFSETQ. This CDR3 is 16 amino acids long.

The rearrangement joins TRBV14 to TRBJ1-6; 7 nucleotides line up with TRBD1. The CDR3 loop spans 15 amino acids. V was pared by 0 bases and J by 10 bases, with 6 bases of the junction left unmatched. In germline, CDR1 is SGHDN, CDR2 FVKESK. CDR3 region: CASSQEQGSGSPLHF. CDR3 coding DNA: TGTGCCAGCAGCCAAGAACAGGGGTCTGGGTCACCCCTCCACTTT.